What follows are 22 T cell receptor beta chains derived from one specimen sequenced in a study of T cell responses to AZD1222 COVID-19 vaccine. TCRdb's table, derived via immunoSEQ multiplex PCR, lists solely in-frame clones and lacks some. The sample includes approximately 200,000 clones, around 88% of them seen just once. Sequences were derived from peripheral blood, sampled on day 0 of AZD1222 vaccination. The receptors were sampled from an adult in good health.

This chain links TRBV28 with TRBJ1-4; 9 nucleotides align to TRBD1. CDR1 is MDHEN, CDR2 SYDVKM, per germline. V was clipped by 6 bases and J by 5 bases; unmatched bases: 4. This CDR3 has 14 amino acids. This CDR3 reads CASRGTGINEKLFF. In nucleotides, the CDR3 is TGTGCCAGCAGAGGGACAGGGATAAATGAAAAACTGTTTTTT.

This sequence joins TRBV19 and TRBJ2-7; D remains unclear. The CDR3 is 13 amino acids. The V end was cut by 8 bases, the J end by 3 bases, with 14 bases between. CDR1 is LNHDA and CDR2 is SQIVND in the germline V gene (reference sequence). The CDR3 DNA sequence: TGTGCCAGTCTCCGAAATTTCCACTACGAGCAGTACTTC. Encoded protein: CASLRNFHYEQYF.

The CDR3 spells CSVVSPRSTYEQYF. CDR3 nucleotides: TGCAGCGTCGTTTCCCCCAGGAGCACCTACGAGCAGTACTTC. The chain is built from TRBV29-1 and TRBJ2-7; D not certain. The germline V gene encodes CDR1 SQVTM and CDR2 ANQGSEA. The CDR3 consists of 14 residues. Trimming took 6 bases from V and 2 from J, leaving 17 bases between them.

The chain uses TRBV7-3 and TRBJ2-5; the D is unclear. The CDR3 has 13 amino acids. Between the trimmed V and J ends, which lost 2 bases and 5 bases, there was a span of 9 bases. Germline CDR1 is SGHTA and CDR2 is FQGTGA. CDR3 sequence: CASSLQPGETQYF. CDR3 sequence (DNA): TGTGCCAGCAGCTTACAGCCCGGGGAGACCCAGTACTTC.

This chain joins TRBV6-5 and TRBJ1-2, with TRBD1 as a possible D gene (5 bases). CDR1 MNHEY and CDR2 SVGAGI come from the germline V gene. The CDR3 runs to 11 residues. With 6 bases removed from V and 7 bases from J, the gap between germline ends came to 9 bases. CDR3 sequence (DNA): TGTGCCAGCAGCCGGGGGACTGGCTACACCTTC. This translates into CASSRGTGYTF.

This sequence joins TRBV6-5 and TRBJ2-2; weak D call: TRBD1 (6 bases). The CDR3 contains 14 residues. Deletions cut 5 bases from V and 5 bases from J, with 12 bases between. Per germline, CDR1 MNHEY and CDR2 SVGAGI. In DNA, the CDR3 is TGTGCCAGCAGTCCGCCAGGGGTAACCGGGGAGCTGTTTTTT. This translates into CASSPPGVTGELFF.

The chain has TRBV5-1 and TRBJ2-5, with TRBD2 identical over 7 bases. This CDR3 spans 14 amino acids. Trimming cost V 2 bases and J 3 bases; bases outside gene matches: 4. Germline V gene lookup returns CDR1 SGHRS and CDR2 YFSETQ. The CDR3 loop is CASSLSGTKETQYF. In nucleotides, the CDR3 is TGCGCCAGCAGCTTATCCGGGACTAAAGAGACCCAGTACTTC.

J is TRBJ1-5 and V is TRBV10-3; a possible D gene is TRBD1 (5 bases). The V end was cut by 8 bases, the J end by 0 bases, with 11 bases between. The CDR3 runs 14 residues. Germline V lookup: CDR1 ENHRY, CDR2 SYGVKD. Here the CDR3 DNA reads TGTGCCATCGGGGGAGCAGATAGCAATCAGCCCCAGCATTTT. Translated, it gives CAIGGADSNQPQHF.

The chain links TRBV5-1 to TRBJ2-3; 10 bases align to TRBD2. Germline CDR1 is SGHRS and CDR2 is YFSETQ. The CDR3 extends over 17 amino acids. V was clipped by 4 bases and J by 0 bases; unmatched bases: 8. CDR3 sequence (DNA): TGCGCCAGCAGCCCCCTCCCTAGCGGGGGTAGCACAGATACGCAGTATTTT. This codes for CASSPLPSGGSTDTQYF.

Here the CDR3 DNA reads TGTGCCAGCAGCCAGAGGACTAGCGGGCCCTCGGGCAATGAGCAGTTCTTC. The encoded protein is CASSQRTSGPSGNEQFF. The chain employs TRBV3-1 (or the pseudogene TRBV3-2) and TRBJ2-1, with TRBD2 identical over 11 bases. V gave up 3 bases and J gave up 6 bases; unmatched junction bases: 10. Germline V gene data show CDR1 as LGHDT and CDR2 as YNNKEL (reference sequence). The CDR3 is made up of 17 amino acids.

CDR3 region: CASSLAGFENQPQHF. As DNA, the CDR3 is TGCGCCAGCAGCTTGGCTGGGTTCGAGAATCAGCCCCAGCATTTT. The chain has TRBV5-1 and TRBJ1-5; no clear D gene. The ends were cut back, 0 bases at V and 4 bases at J, with 11 bases in the middle. CDR3 length: 15 amino acids. The germline V gene has CDR1 SGHRS and CDR2 YFSETQ.

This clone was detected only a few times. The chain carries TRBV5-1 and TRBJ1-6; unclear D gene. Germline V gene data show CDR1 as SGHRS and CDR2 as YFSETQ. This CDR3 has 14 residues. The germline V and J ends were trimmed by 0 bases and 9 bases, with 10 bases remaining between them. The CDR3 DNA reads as TGCGCCAGCAGCTTGGCAACCTCTGGTTCACCCCTCCACTTT. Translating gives CASSLATSGSPLHF.

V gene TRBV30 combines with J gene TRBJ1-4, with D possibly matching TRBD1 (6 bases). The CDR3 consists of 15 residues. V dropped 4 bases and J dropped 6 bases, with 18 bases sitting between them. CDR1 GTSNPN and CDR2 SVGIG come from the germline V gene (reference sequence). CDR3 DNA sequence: TGTGCCTGGATGCCATGGAGGGGGGGAGATGAAAAACTGTTTTTT. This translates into CAWMPWRGGDEKLFF.

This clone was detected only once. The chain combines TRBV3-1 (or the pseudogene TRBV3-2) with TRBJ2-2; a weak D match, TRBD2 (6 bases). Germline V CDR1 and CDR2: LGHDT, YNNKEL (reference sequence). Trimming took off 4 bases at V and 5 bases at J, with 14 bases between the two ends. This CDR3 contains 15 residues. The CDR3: CASSPRLGGTGELFF. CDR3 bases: TGTGCCAGCAGCCCCCGACTAGGTGGTACCGGGGAGCTGTTTTTT.

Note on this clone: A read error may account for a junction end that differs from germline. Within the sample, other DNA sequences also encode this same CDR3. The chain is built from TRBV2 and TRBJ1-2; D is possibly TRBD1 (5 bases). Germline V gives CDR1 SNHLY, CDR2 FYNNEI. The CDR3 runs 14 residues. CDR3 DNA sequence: TGTGCCAGCGAGCCACGACAGATTGCCTATGGTTACACCTTC. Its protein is CASEPRQIAYGYTF.

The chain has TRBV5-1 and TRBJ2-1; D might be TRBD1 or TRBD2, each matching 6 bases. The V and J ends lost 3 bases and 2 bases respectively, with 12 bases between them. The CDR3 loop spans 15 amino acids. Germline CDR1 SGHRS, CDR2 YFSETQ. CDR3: CASSSSGGPYNEQFF. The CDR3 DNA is TGCGCCAGCAGCTCGTCCGGGGGCCCCTACAATGAGCAGTTCTTC.

CDR3 sequence: CASSSYSGSYEQYF. The DNA for the CDR3 is TGTGCCAGCAGTTCGTATTCGGGCTCCTACGAGCAGTACTTC. The chain uses TRBV28 and TRBJ2-7; D is undetermined. The CDR3 is made up of 14 amino acids. From germline, CDR1 is MDHEN and CDR2 SYDVKM. Trimming cost V 4 bases and J 0 bases, with 10 bases left between them. The whole variable domain, remainder taken from reference TRBV28 and TRBJ2-7, is DVKVTQSSRYLVKRTGEKVFLECVQDMDHENMFWYRQDPGLGLRLIYFSYDVKMKEKGDIPEGYSVSREKKERFSLILESASTNQTSMYLCASSSYSGSYEQYFGPGTRLTVT.

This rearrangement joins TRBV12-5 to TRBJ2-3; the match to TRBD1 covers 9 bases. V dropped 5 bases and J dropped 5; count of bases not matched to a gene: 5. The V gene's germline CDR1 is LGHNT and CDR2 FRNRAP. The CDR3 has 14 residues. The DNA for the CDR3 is TGTGCTAGTGGTCTGGGACAGGGTGGAGATACGCAGTATTTT. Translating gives CASGLGQGGDTQYF. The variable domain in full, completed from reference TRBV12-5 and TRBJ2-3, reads DARVTQTPRHKVTEMGQEVTMRCQPILGHNTVFWYRQTMMQGLELLAYFRNRAPLDDSGMPKDRFSAEMPDATLATLKIQPSEPRDSAVYFCASGLGQGGDTQYFGPGTRLTVL.

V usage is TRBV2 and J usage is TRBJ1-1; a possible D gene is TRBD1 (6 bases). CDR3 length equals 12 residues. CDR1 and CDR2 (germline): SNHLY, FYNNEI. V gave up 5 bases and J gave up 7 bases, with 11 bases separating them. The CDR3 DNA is TGTGCCAGCAGTTTGGGACACTTTGAAGCTTTCTTT. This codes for CASSLGHFEAFF.

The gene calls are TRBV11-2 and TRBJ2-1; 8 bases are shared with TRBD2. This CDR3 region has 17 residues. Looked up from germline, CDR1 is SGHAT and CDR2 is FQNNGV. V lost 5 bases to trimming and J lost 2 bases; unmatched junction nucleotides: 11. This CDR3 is CASSPGRGRGAYNEQFF. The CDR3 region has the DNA TGTGCCAGCAGCCCCGGGCGGGGGCGGGGGGCCTACAATGAGCAGTTCTTC.

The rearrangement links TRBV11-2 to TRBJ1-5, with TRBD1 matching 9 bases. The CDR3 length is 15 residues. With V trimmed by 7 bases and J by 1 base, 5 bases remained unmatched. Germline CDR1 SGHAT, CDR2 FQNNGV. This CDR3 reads CASTWTGASNQPQHF. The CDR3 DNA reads TGTGCCAGCACTTGGACAGGGGCGAGCAATCAGCCCCAGCATTTT. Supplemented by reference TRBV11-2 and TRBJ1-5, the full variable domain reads EAGVAQSPRYKIIEKRQSVAFWCNPISGHATLYWYQQILGQGPKLLIQFQNNGVVDDSQLPKDRFSAERLKGVDSTLKIQPAKLEDSAVYLCASTWTGASNQPQHFGDGTRLSIL.

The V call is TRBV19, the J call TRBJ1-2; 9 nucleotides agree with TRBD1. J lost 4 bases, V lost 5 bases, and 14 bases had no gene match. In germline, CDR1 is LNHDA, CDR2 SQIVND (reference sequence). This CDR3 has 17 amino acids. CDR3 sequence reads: CASSSEAGTGFFYGYTF. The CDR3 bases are TGTGCCAGTAGTTCTGAAGCCGGGACAGGGTTCTTCTATGGCTACACCTTC.